This T cell receptor beta chain was recorded in a study of T cell responses to AZD1222 COVID-19 vaccine. Findings and limits, study-wide: Just a handful of AZD1222 recipients tested seropositive at baseline. Spike-specific TCR breadth and depth were elevated following two AZD1222 doses. Females outnumbered males among donors, who were mostly white British; clonal diversity was possibly underestimated.

Germline trimming cut 7 bases from V and 3 bases from J; bases unmatched to any gene: 7. CDR3 length: 15 residues. Germline V gene sequence: CDR1 MDHEN, CDR2 SYDVKM. Points on this clone: What it binds is not known.

Only in-frame clones appear in the TCRdb table, and some are missing; sequencing was by immunoSEQ multiplex PCR. The data contain about 67,000 clones, around 84% of them singletons. The V call is TRBV28, the J call TRBJ2-4, with 9 positions matching TRBD1. This clonotype originated in an adult in good health. The starting material was peripheral blood, obtained on day 0 of AZD1222 vaccination. The CDR3: CASNDRGDVKNIQYF. DNA of the CDR3: TGTGCCAGCAATGACAGGGGGGACGTCAAAAACATTCAGTACTTC.